Many counts were recorded for the clone carrying this TCR beta chain. The antigen remains undetermined. This record belongs to a study of Graves' ophthalmopathy and Graves' hyperthyroidism. Study-level findings and limits: Most expanded clonotypes from thyroid (those above 0.001 frequency) were also found in blood.

Amplification of the TCR beta CDR3 regions used RNA transcripts (as template). HTBI primers served in a first-round RT-PCR, which a second-round multiplex PCR followed. TCRdb re-called the multiplex PCR reads through MiXCR, storing one row per CDR3 protein. The sample lists a few hundred thousand distinct CDR3 sequences; approximately 17% were seen once. The hyperthyroidism patients, aged 18 to 65, had been newly diagnosed, with under 2 months' duration. Trimming took 0 bases from V and 1 from J; bases not matched to a gene: 1. Germline-derived CDR1 and CDR2 are MNHEY and SVGAGI. The CDR3 runs to 15 residues.

The sequence was collected from an adult woman with stable Graves' hyperthyroidism. This chain joins TRBV6-5 and TRBJ2-7; TRBD1 agrees at 9 bases. The sample was peripheral blood. CDR3 in amino acids: CASSYSGTGSYEQYF. The DNA for the CDR3 is TGTGCCAGCAGTTACTCCGGGACAGGGTCCTACGAGCAGTACTTC.